The clone carrying this TCR beta chain was seen ten or more times. Antigen specificity is unknown. The sample comes from a study of T-cell reconstitution after alpha-beta-depleted transplantation in children. Points from the study as a whole: Surviving recipient cells, namely T cells and thymic progenitors, were the source of high day-60 TCRbeta diversity in some patients. There were reportedly several hundred expanded graft clones from which alpha-beta T cells came about two months after transplant.

Library preparation (for TCRbeta) was performed with unique molecular identifiers. Using its own MiXCR run on the PCR reads, TCRdb lists one record per CDR3 protein. The sample holds over 450,000 distinct CDR3 sequences, 10% to 13% seen once. The material sequenced was PBMCs, taken before TCRalphabeta/CD19-depleted stem cell transplant. The clonotype comes from a child aged 2-9 years with inherited bone marrow failure, due to receive a stem cell transplant.

CDR3 protein: CATSVDRGSTDTQYF. DNA for the CDR3: TGTGCCACCAGTGTCGACAGGGGAAGCACAGATACGCAGTATTTT. The V and J genes are TRBV24-1 and TRBJ2-3, with 8 bases matching TRBD1. The CDR3 is 15 amino acids. The V gene end was trimmed by 5 bases and the J gene end by 0 bases; junction bases not matched to a gene: 3. Germline assignment: CDR1 KGHDR and CDR2 SFDVKD.